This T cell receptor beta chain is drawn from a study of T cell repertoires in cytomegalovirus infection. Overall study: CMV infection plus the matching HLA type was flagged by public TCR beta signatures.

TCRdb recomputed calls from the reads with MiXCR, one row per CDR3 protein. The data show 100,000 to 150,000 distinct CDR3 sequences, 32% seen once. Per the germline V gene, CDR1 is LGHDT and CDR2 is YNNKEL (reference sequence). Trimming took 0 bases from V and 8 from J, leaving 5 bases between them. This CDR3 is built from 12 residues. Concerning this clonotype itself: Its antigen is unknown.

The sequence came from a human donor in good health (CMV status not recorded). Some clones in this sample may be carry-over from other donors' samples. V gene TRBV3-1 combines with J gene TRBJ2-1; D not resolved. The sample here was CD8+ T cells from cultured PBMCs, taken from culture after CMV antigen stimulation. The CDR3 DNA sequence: TGTGCCAGCAGCCAAGAATCCGATGAGCAGTTCTTC. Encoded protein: CASSQESDEQFF.